These 14 T cell receptor beta chains were sequenced from one sample in a study of CD8 T cells in ankylosing spondylitis. Study-level points and caveats: Ankylosing spondylitis blood seemed to carry a telltale TCR beta motif made of several highly homologous variants.

In TCRdb, the 5' RACE reads were re-called with MiXCR into one record per CDR3 protein. The sample has under 950,000 distinct CDR3 sequences, over 15% seen once. Their antigen targets remain unknown. The source material was blood, either unsorted or a sorted T cell fraction (not recorded which). The receptors derive from a male donor with ankylosing spondylitis.

The chain uses TRBV5-6 and TRBJ2-3; the match to TRBD1 covers 12 bases. Germline assignment: CDR1 SGHDT and CDR2 YYEEEE. The J segment lost 4 bases and the V segment lost 3 bases, leaving 3 bases of the junction unmatched. The CDR3 runs 15 residues. The CDR3 nucleotides read TGTGCCAGCAGCTGGGGGACAGGGGGCCCAGATACGCAGTATTTT. Translated, it gives CASSWGTGGPDTQYF.

The sample holds a few counts of this clonotype. The chain couples TRBV3-1 to TRBJ2-1, with D uncertain. Per germline, CDR1 LGHDT and CDR2 YNNKEL (reference sequence). The CDR3 sequence is 15 residues long. Trimming took off 3 bases at V and 0 bases at J, with 9 bases between the two ends. CDR3 DNA: TGTGCCAGCAGCCAGGCTAGAATCTCCTACAATGAGCAGTTCTTC. Translation: CASSQARISYNEQFF.

This clonotype came up a few times. This chain uses TRBV6-5 with TRBJ1-3; 7 bases align to TRBD1. With 0 bases clipped from V and 4 bases from J, the junction kept 3 bases outside the gene matches. The CDR3 totals 15 residues. Germline CDR1 reads MNHEY; CDR2 reads SVGAGI. The CDR3 loop reads CASSYSGGQGNTIYF. CDR3 DNA sequence: TGTGCCAGCAGTTACTCTGGGGGACAGGGAAACACCATATATTTT.

This chain connects TRBV20-1 to TRBJ2-1; D possibly uses TRBD1 or TRBD2 (5 bases each). Trimming shortened V by 0 bases and J by 4 bases, and 19 bases separated the two germline ends. The CDR3 loop spans 17 amino acids. Looked up from germline, CDR1 is DFQATT and CDR2 is SNEGSKA (reference sequence). This CDR3 reads CSARDLPRELLYNEQFF. The CDR3 nucleotides read TGCAGTGCTAGAGACCTGCCCAGGGAGTTGCTATACAATGAGCAGTTCTTC.

This clonotype appeared many times. V usage is TRBV15 and J usage is TRBJ2-3; 7 bases map to TRBD2. Germline-derived CDR1 and CDR2 are LNHNV and YYDKDF (reference sequence). With 0 bases clipped from V and 2 bases from J, the junction kept 8 bases outside the gene matches. The CDR3 runs 17 residues. The CDR3 nucleotides are TGTGCCACCAGCAGAGATCGGAACCGGGGGGACACAGATACGCAGTATTTT. Protein: CATSRDRNRGDTDTQYF.

J is TRBJ2-2 and V is TRBV12-3 or TRBV12-4; no reliable D call. The CDR3 is made up of 14 amino acids. The ends were cut back, 5 bases at V and 3 bases at J, with 10 bases in the middle. The CDR3 nucleotides read TGTGCCAGCAGTCCCTACGCAGACACCGGGGAGCTGTTTTTT. The encoded protein is CASSPYADTGELFF.

The V gene is TRBV10-3, the J gene TRBJ1-1, with D maybe TRBD1 (5 bases). From germline, CDR1 is ENHRY and CDR2 SYGVKD. CDR3 length: 15 amino acids. V was shortened by 0 bases and J by 2 bases, with 10 bases between the two germline ends. The CDR3 nucleotides read TGTGCCATCAGTGAGTCGACAGTTTTTAACACTGAAGCTTTCTTT. Translating gives CAISESTVFNTEAFF.

This chain joins TRBV24-1 and TRBJ2-5; TRBD2 matches 8 bases. V lost 3 bases and J lost 1; bases outside the gene matches: 9. The CDR3 spans 17 residues. Per the germline V gene, CDR1 is KGHDR and CDR2 is SFDVKD. CDR3: CATSDPLGGEVQETQYF. The CDR3 bases are TGTGCCACCAGTGATCCCCTCGGGGGGGAGGTCCAAGAGACCCAGTACTTC.

A few counts support this clonotype. This chain joins TRBV3-1 and TRBJ2-5, with D perhaps TRBD1 (5 bases). Trimming took off 2 bases at V and 3 bases at J, with 7 bases between the two ends. The CDR3 extends over 13 amino acids. The germline gives CDR1 LGHDT, CDR2 YNNKEL (reference sequence). The CDR3 loop reads CASSQWGEETQYF. For the CDR3, the DNA is TGTGCCAGCAGCCAATGGGGCGAAGAGACCCAGTACTTC.

This clonotype was seen a few times. The chain employs TRBV2 and TRBJ2-7; D is tentatively TRBD1 or TRBD2 (5 bases each). Germline values: CDR1 SNHLY, CDR2 FYNNEI. The CDR3 extends over 15 amino acids. Trimming left V 2 bases short and J 7 bases short, with 18 bases between. CDR3 DNA sequence: TGTGCCAGCAGTGAATTAAACGACAGCGAGGGGGAGCAGTACTTC. It codes for CASSELNDSEGEQYF. Combining the CDR3 with reference TRBV2 and TRBJ2-7 gives the whole variable domain EPEVTQTPSHQVTQMGQEVILRCVPISNHLYFYWYRQILGQKVEFLVSFYNNEISEKSEIFDDQFSVERPDGSNFTLKIRSTKLEDSAMYFCASSELNDSEGEQYFGPGTRLTVT.

The chain recombines TRBV10-2 with TRBJ1-5, with D unclear. CDR3 length: 16 amino acids. Germline lookup yields CDR1 WSHSY and CDR2 SAAADI. Trimming shortened V by 0 bases and J by 3 bases, and 12 bases separated the two germline ends. In nucleotides, the CDR3 is TGCGCCAGCAGTGAGTCGGTACAGTCCAACAATCAGCCCCAGCATTTT. As protein: CASSESVQSNNQPQHF.

The rearrangement links TRBV12-3 or TRBV12-4 to TRBJ2-3; no reliable D call. Trimming took off 10 bases at V and 6 bases at J, with 8 bases between the two ends. This CDR3 has 10 amino acids. The CDR3 loop is CATRSDTQYF. The CDR3 DNA reads as TGTGCCACCCGATCGGATACGCAGTATTTT.

The V and J genes are TRBV6-1 and TRBJ1-5; no clear D. CDR3 length: 13 residues. The V gene's germline CDR1 is MNHNS and CDR2 SASEGT. The germline V and J ends were trimmed by 3 bases and 5 bases, with 8 bases remaining between them. CDR3 DNA: TGTGCCAGCAGTGACGGCGACCATCAGCCCCAGCATTTT. Its protein product is CASSDGDHQPQHF.

This chain links TRBV20-1 with TRBJ1-6; D gene uncertain. CDR1 is DFQATT and CDR2 is SNEGSKA in the germline V gene (reference sequence). The length of the CDR3 is 14 residues. V was clipped by 6 bases and J by 6 bases, with 15 bases between them. CDR3 sequence (DNA): TGCAGTGCCACGAGGCAGGTCCCTAATTCACCCCTCCACTTT. Protein sequence: CSATRQVPNSPLHF.